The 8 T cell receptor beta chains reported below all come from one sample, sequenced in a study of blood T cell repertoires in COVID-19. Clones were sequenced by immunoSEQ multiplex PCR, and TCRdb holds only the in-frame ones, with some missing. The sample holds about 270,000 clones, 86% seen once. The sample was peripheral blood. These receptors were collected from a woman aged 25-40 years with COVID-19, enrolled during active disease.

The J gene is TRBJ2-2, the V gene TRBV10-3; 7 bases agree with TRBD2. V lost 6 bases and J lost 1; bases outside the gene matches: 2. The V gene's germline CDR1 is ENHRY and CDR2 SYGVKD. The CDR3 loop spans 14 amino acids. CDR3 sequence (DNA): TGTGCCATCAGGGCGGGGGAGAACACCGGGGAGCTGTTTTTT. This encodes CAIRAGENTGELFF.

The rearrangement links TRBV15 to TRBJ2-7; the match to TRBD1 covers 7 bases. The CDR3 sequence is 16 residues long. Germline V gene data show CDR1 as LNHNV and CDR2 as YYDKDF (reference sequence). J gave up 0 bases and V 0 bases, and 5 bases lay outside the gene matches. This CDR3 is CATSRDSPGGSYEQYF. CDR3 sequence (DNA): TGTGCCACCAGCAGAGATTCCCCAGGGGGCTCCTACGAGCAGTACTTC.

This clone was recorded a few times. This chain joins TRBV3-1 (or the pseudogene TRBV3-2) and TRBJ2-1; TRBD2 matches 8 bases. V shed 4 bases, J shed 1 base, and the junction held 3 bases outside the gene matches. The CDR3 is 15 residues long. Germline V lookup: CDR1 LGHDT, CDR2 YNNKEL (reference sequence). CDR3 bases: TGTGCCAGCAGCCTTCAGCGGGGGTCCTACAATGAGCAGTTCTTC. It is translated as CASSLQRGSYNEQFF.

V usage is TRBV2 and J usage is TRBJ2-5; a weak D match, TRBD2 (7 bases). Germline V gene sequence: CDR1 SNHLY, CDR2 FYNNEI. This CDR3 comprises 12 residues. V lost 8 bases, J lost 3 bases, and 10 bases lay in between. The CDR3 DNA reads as TGTGCCAGCGGGGGGGCAGAAGAGACCCAGTACTTC. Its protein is CASGGAEETQYF.

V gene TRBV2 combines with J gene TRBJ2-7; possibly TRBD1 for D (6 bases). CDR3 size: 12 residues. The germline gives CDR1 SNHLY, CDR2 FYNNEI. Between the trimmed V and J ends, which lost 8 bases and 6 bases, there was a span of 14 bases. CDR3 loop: CASWTASSEQYF. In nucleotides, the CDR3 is TGTGCCAGCTGGACAGCCTCCAGCGAGCAGTACTTC.

CDR3 DNA: TGCGCCAGCAGCTTGGCGACTTCAAATGAGCAGTTCTTC. It codes for CASSLATSNEQFF. The chain combines TRBV5-1 with TRBJ2-1; D remains ambiguous. Germline loops: CDR1 SGHRS, CDR2 YFSETQ. Trimming cost V 0 bases and J 7 bases, with 8 bases left between them. This CDR3 is built from 13 residues.

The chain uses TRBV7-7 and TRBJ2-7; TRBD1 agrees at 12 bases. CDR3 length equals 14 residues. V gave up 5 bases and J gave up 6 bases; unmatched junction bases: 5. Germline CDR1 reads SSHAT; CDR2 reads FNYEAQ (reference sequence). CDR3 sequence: CASSPGGQGAEQYF. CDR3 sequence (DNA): TGTGCCAGCAGCCCGGGGGGACAGGGGGCCGAGCAGTACTTC.

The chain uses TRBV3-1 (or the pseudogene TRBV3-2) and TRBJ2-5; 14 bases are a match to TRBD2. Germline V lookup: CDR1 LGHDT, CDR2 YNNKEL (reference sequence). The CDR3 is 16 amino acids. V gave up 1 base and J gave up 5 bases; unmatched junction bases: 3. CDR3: CASSQGTSGGFETQYF. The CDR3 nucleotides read TGTGCCAGCAGCCAAGGGACTAGCGGGGGGTTTGAGACCCAGTACTTC.